This TCR beta chain was captured in a study of cytomegalovirus exposure and HLA in healthy donors. Study-level results: Reports described diagnosis of cytomegalovirus status by the classifier as highly specific and sensitive. Later analysis associated a missense DCLRE1C variant with TCR beta V- and J-gene trimming.

Primers for the PCR totalled 60 Vbeta and 13 Jbeta. Assay used: immunoSEQ multiplex PCR; TCRdb lists only in-frame clones, some missing. The sample lists more than 85,000 clones; more than 75% were seen once. This CDR3 spans 14 amino acids. Germline V gene lookup returns CDR1 MNHNY and CDR2 SVGAGI (reference sequence). V was pared by 8 bases and J by 3 bases, with 4 bases of the junction left unmatched. Comments on this clone: Its target is not known.

The specimen was PBMCs. The rearrangement links TRBV6-6 to TRBJ2-7, with 13 bases that match TRBD2. The sequence came from a man aged 40-49 years in good health and CMV-seronegative. CDR3 amino acids: CASGTSGAFYEQYF. The DNA for the CDR3 is TGTGCCAGCGGGACTAGCGGGGCTTTCTACGAGCAGTACTTC.